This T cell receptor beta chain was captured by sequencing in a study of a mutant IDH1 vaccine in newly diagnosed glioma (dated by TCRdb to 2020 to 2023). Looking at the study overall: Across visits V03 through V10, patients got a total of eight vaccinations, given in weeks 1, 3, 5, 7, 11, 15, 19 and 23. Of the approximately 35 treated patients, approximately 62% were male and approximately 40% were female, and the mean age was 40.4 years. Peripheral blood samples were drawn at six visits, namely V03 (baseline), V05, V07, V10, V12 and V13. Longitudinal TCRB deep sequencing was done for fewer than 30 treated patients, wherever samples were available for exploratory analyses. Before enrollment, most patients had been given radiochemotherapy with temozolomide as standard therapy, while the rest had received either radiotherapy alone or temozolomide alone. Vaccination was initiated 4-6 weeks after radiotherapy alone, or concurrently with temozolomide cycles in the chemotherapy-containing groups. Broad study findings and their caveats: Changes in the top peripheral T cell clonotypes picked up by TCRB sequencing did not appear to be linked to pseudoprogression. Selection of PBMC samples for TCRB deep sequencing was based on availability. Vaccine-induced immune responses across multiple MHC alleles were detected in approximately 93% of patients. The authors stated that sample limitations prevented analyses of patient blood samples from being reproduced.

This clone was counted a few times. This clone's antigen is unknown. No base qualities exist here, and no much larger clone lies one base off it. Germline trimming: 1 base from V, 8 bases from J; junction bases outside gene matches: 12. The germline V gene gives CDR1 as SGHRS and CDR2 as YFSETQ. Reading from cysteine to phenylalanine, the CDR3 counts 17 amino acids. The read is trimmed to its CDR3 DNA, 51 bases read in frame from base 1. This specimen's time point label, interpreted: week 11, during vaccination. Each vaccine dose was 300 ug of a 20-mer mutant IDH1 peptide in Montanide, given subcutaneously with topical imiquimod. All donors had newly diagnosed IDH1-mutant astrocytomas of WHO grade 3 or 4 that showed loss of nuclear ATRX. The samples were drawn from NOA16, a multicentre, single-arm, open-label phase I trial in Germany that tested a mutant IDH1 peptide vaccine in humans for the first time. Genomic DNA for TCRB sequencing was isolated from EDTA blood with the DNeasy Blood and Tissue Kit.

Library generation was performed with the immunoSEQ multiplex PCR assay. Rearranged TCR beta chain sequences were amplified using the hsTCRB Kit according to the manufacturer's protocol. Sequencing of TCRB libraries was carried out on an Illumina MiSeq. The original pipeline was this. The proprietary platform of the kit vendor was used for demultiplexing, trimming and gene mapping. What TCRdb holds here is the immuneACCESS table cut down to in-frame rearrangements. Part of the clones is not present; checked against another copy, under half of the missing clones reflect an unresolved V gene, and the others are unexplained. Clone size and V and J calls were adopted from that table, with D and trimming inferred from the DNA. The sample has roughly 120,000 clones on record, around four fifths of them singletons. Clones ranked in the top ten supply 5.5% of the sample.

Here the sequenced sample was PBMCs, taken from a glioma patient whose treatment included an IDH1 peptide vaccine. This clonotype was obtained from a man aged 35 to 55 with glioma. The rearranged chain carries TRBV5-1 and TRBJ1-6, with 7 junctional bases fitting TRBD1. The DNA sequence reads TGCGCCAGCAGCTTGATCGCCTTGCGACAGGGTTATTCACCCCTCCACTTT. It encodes CASSLIALRQGYSPLHF.